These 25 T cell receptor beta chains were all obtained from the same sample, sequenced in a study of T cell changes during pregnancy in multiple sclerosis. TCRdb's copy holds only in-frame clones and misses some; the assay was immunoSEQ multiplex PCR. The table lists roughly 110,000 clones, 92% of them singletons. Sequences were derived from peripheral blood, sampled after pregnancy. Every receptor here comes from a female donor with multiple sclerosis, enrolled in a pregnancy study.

CDR3 in amino acids: CASSPPPTSGQGGNQPQHF. CDR3 DNA sequence: TGTGCCAGCAGTCCCCCTCCAACGTCGGGACAGGGCGGCAATCAGCCCCAGCATTTT. The chain recombines TRBV28 with TRBJ1-5; TRBD1 aligns across 9 bases. This CDR3 spans 19 amino acids. J was trimmed by 2 bases and V by 5 bases; bases with no gene match: 16. Germline CDR1 and CDR2: MDHEN and SYDVKM.

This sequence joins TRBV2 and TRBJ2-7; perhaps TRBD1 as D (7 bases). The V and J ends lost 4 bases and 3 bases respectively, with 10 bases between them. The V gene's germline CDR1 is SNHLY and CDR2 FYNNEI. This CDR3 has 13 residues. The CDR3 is CASSGRGHYEQYF. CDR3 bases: TGTGCCAGCAGTGGGAGGGGGCACTACGAGCAGTACTTC.

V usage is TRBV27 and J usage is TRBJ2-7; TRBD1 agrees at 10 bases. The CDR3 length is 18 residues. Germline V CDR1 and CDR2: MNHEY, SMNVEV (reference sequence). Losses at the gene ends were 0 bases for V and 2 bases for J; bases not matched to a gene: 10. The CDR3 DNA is TGTGCCAGCAGTTTATCGCCCCTGGGACAGGGGTATCCCTACGAGCAGTACTTC. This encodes CASSLSPLGQGYPYEQYF.

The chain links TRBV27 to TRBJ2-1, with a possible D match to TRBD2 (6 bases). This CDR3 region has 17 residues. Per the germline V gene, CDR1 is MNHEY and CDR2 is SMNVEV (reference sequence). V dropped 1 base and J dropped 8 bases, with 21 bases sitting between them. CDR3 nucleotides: TGTGCCAGCAGTTTATTATTCACGGGACTCCTAACGGATGAGCAGTTCTTC. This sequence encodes CASSLLFTGLLTDEQFF.

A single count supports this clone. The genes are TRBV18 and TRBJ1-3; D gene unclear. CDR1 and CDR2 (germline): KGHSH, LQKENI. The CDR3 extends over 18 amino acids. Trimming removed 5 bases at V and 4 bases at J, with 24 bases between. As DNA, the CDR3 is TGTGCCAGCTCATCACTCGGAGGGCAGTCGTTGCCCGGAAACACCATATATTTT. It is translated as CASSSLGGQSLPGNTIYF.

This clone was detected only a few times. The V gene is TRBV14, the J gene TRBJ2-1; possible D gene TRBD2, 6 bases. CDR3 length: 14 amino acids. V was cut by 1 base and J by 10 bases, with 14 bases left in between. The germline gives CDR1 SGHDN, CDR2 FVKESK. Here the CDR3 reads CASSQVYGAGEQFF. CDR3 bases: TGTGCCAGCAGCCAAGTATATGGGGCGGGGGAGCAGTTCTTC.

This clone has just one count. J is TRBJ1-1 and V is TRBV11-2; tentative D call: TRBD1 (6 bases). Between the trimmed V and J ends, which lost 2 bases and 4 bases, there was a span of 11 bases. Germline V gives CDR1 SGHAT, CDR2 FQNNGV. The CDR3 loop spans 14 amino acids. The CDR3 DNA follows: TGTGCCAGCAGCTTACGCGGGGGCAGCACTGAAGCTTTCTTT. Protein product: CASSLRGGSTEAFF.

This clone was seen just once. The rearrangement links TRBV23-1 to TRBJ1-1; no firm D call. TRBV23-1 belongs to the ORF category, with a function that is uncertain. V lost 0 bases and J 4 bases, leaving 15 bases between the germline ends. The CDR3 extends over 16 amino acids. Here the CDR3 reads CASSQSGPVPGTEAFF. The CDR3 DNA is TGCGCCAGCAGTCAATCAGGCCCGGTTCCAGGCACTGAAGCTTTCTTT.

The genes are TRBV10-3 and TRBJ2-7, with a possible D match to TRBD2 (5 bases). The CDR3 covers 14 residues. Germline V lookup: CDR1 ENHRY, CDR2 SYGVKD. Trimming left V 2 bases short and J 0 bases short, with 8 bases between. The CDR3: CAISEGRASYEQYF. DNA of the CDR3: TGTGCCATCAGTGAGGGGCGGGCCTCCTACGAGCAGTACTTC.

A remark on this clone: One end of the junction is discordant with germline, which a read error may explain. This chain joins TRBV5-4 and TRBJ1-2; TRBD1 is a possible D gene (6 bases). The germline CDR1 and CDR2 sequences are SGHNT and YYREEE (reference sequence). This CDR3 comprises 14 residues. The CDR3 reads CASSSLTGQYDYTF. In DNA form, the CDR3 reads TGTGCCAGCAGCTCCCTGACAGGCCAATATGACTACACCTTC.

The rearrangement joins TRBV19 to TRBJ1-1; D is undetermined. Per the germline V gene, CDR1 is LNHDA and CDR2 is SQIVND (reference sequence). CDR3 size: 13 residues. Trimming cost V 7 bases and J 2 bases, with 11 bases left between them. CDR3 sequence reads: CASNRQTNTEAFF. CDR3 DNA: TGTGCCAGTAATAGGCAGACTAACACTGAAGCTTTCTTT.

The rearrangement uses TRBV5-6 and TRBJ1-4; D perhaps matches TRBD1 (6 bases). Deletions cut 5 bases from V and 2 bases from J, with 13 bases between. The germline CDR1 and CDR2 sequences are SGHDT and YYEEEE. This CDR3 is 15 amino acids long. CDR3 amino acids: CASSSTGYTNEKLFF. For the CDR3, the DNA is TGTGCCAGCAGTTCTACAGGGTATACTAATGAAAAACTGTTTTTT.

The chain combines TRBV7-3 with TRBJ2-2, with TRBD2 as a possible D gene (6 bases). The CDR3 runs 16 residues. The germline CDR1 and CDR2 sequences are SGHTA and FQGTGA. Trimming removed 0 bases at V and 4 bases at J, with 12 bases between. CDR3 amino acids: CASSLTGGGPTGELFF. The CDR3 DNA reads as TGTGCCAGCAGCTTAACAGGCGGAGGGCCCACCGGGGAGCTGTTTTTT.

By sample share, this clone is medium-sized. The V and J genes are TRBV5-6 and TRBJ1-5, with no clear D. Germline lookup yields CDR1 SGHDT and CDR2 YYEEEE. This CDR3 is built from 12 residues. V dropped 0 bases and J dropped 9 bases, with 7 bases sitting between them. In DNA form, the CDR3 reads TGTGCCAGCAGCTTGGGAGGGCGGCCCCAGCATTTT. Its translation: CASSLGGRPQHF.

This chain's CDR3 is CASSATVPYEQYF. The CDR3 nucleotides read TGTGCCAGCAGTGCAACAGTGCCCTACGAGCAGTACTTC. The rearrangement joins TRBV6-1 to TRBJ2-7; D not resolved. The germline V gene has CDR1 MNHNS and CDR2 SASEGT. This CDR3 is built from 13 residues. V was clipped by 4 bases and J by 2 bases, with 9 bases between them.

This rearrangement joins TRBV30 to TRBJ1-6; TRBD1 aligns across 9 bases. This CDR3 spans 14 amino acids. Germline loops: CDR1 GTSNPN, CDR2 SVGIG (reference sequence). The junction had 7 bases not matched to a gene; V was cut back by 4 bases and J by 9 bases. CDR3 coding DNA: TGTGCCTGGATCACCGGGACAGGGTTTTCACCCCTCCACTTT. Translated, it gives CAWITGTGFSPLHF.

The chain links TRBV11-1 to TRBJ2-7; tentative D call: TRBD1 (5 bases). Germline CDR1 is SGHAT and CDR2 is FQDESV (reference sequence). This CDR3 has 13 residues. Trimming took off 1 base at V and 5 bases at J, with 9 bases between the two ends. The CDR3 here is CASSLGQINEQYF. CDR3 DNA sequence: TGTGCCAGCAGCTTAGGACAGATCAACGAGCAGTACTTC. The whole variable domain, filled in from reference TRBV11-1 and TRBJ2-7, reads EAEVAQSPRYKITEKSQAVAFWCDPISGHATLYWYRQILGQGPELLVQFQDESVVDDSQLPKDRFSAERLKGVDSTLKIQPAELGDSAMYLCASSLGQINEQYFGPGTRLTVT.

The CDR3 region is CASCWTGGGGYGYTF. The CDR3 region has the DNA TGTGCCAGTTGCTGGACAGGGGGAGGTGGCTATGGCTACACCTTC. The V gene is TRBV19, the J gene TRBJ1-2, with 10 positions matching TRBD1. CDR3 length: 15 residues. Germline V CDR1 and CDR2: LNHDA, SQIVND (reference sequence). V trimming: 8 bases; J trimming: 4 bases; junction bases outside the gene matches: 10.

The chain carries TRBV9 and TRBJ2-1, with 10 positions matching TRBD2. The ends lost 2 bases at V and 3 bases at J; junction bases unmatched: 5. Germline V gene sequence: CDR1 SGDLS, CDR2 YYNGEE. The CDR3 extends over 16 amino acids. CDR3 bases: TGTGCCAGCAGCGTTGGAGCGGGAGGGGGCTACAATGAGCAGTTCTTC. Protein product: CASSVGAGGGYNEQFF.

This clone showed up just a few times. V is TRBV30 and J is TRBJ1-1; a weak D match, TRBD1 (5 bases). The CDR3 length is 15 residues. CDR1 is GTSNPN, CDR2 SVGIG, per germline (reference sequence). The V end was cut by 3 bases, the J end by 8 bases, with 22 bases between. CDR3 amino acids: CAWRASGTLLPEAFF. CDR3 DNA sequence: TGTGCCTGGAGGGCCTCCGGGACTCTCCTCCCCGAAGCTTTCTTT.

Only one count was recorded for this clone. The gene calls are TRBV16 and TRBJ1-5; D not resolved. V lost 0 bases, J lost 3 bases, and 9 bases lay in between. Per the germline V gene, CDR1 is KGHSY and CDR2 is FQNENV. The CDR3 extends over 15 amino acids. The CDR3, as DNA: TGTGCCAGCAGCCAATCGCGCCAAGTCAATCAGCCCCAGCATTTT. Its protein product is CASSQSRQVNQPQHF.

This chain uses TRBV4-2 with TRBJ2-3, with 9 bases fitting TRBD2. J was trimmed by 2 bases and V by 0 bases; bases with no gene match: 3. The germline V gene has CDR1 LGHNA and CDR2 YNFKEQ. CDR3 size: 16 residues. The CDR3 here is CASSQDLAGLTDTQYF. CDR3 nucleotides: TGTGCCAGCAGCCAAGATCTAGCGGGACTCACAGATACGCAGTATTTT.

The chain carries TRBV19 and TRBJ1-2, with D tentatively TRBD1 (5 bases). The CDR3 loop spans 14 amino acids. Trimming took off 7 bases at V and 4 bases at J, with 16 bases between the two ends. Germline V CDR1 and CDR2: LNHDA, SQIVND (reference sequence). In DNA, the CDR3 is TGTGCCAGTAAATCACCGAGGCAGGGCTATGGCTACACCTTC. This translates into CASKSPRQGYGYTF.

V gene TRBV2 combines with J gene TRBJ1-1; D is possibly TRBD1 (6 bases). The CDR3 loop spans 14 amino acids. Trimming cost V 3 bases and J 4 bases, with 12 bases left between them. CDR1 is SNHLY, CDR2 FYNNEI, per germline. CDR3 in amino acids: CASSEGFRGTEAFF. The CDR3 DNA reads TGTGCCAGCAGTGAGGGTTTCAGGGGCACTGAAGCTTTCTTT.

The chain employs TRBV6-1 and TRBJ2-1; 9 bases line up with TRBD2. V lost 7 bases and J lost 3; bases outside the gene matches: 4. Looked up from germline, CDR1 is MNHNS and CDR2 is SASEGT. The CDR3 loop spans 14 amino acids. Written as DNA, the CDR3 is TGTGCCAGCACTAGCGGGGTTAGCTACAATGAGCAGTTCTTC. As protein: CASTSGVSYNEQFF.